This T cell receptor (beta chain) comes out of a study of T cells in women clearing cervical HPV infection. Overall study: Controls gave blood once infection was undetectable; cases at lesion identification.

Repertoires were generated with immunoSEQ multiplex PCR, while TCRdb's copy carries only in-frame clones and drops some. Recorded for this sample: around 30,000 clones. This clonotype was sampled from a woman between 18 and 70 years old with a cervical HPV16 infection that either progressed to CIN3+ or cleared (not recorded which). Sequenced input: blood buffy coat.

The CDR3 region is CASSILFGTSVNNEQFF. Incomplete CDR3 DNA: TGTGCCAGCAGTATCCTCTTCGGGACTAGCGTTAACAATGAG. V usage is TRBV6-2 or TRBV6-3 and J usage is TRBJ2-1; 10 nucleotides align to TRBD2. From the germline J gene comes the end of the CDR3, since the read stops 3 residues before it. V lost 5 bases to trimming and J lost 5 bases; unmatched junction nucleotides: 12. This CDR3 region has 17 residues. From germline, CDR1 is MNHEY and CDR2 SVGEGT.